Below are 29 T cell receptor beta chains sequenced from a single sample in a study of T-cell reconstitution after alpha-beta-depleted transplantation in children. Unique molecular identifiers were incorporated during preparation of the TCRbeta library. One entry per CDR3 protein, called by TCRdb with MiXCR from the PCR reads. This repertoire shows about 980,000 distinct CDR3 sequences, about 29% found once; its top ten account for over 25%. The sample in question was PBMCs, mostly from graft donor cells, obtained 360 days after TCRalphabeta/CD19-depleted stem cell transplant. These receptors were taken from a boy younger than two who had a stem cell transplant for SCID, so the T cells may come from the graft donor.

This clonotype was recorded a few times. The chain links TRBV6-2 or TRBV6-3 to TRBJ2-7, with D possibly TRBD1 on 6 matching bases. Germline CDR1 and CDR2: MNHEY and SVGEGT. CDR3 length: 12 residues. V was clipped by 6 bases and J by 3 bases, with 9 bases between them. The DNA for the CDR3 is TGTGCCAGCAGGGACAGCGTCTACGAGCAGTACTTC. Encoded protein: CASRDSVYEQYF.

V is TRBV11-2 and J is TRBJ2-1, with D possibly being TRBD1 or TRBD2 (6 bases each). V lost 2 bases, J lost 4 bases, and 24 bases lay in between. The CDR3 runs 19 residues. The germline gives CDR1 SGHAT, CDR2 FQNNGV. In DNA form, the CDR3 reads TGTGCCAGCAGCTTAAGGGGGGAGGCCAGGGTCGCCCTGTACAATGAGCAGTTCTTC. Protein: CASSLRGEARVALYNEQFF.

The J gene is TRBJ2-1, the V gene TRBV9; D may be TRBD1 or TRBD2 (5 bases each). The germline V gene has CDR1 SGDLS and CDR2 YYNGEE. The CDR3 consists of 14 residues. The V end lost 0 bases, the J end lost 8 bases, and 12 bases lay between the germline ends. The CDR3 reads CASSVEGPGHEQFF. Written as DNA, the CDR3 is TGTGCCAGCAGCGTAGAGGGACCTGGGCATGAGCAGTTCTTC.

The chain recombines TRBV11-2 with TRBJ1-6, with D hard to call. This CDR3 spans 17 amino acids. V dropped 1 base and J dropped 0 bases, with 10 bases sitting between them. Per the germline V gene, CDR1 is SGHAT and CDR2 is FQNNGV. DNA of the CDR3: TGTGCCAGCAGCTTAGTATGGGTGAGCTCCTATAATTCACCCCTCCACTTT. This sequence encodes CASSLVWVSSYNSPLHF.

The chain couples TRBV5-6 to TRBJ1-6; D unresolved. The V and J ends lost 3 bases and 9 bases respectively, with 7 bases between them. Germline V gene lookup returns CDR1 SGHDT and CDR2 YYEEEE. The CDR3 totals 12 residues. CDR3 protein: CASSSNASPLHF. For the CDR3, the DNA is TGTGCCAGCAGCTCGAATGCTTCACCCCTCCACTTT.

This chain uses TRBV5-1 with TRBJ2-2; maybe TRBD2 (7 bases). V was shortened by 2 bases and J by 5 bases, with 16 bases between the two germline ends. This CDR3 is 16 amino acids long. Per germline, CDR1 SGHRS and CDR2 YFSETQ. CDR3 nucleotides: TGCGCCAGCAGCTTCGCCCGGGGGGCGAGGACCGGGGAGCTGTTTTTT. This translates into CASSFARGARTGELFF.

The chain uses TRBV5-1 and TRBJ1-1, with a weak D call TRBD1 (6 bases). Germline lookup yields CDR1 SGHRS and CDR2 YFSETQ. V lost 0 bases, J lost 1 base, and 22 bases lay in between. The length of the CDR3 is 19 residues. Here the CDR3 reads CASSLDAGTLTPRNTEAFF. The CDR3 DNA sequence: TGCGCCAGCAGCTTGGACGCCGGGACATTAACGCCGAGGAACACTGAAGCTTTCTTT.

J is TRBJ2-1 and V is TRBV11-1; 9 bases match TRBD2. The CDR3 extends over 16 amino acids. Germline CDR1 and CDR2: SGHAT and FQDESV (reference sequence). After removal of 4 bases from V and 4 bases from J, the junction contained 8 bases not matched to a gene. The CDR3 sequence is CASSYPRSGGYNEQFF. DNA of the CDR3: TGTGCCAGCAGCTACCCCAGGAGCGGGGGGTACAATGAGCAGTTCTTC.

This chain uses TRBV4-2 with TRBJ1-1; 7 bases agree with TRBD1. The length of the CDR3 is 15 residues. CDR1 is LGHNA, CDR2 YNFKEQ, per germline. J lost 4 bases, V lost 4 bases, and 9 bases had no gene match. The CDR3, as DNA: TGTGCCAGCAGCCCTCGACAGGGCAGGAGCACTGAAGCTTTCTTT. Protein: CASSPRQGRSTEAFF.

This clonotype was detected only a few times. The chain recombines TRBV7-2 with TRBJ2-2; 7 bases map to TRBD1. Germline V gene sequence: CDR1 SGHTA, CDR2 FQGNSA. The CDR3 covers 16 residues. With 6 bases clipped from V and 0 bases from J, the junction kept 7 bases outside the gene matches. The CDR3 is CASRFSGTANTGELFF. DNA of the CDR3: TGTGCCAGCAGGTTCTCCGGGACAGCGAACACCGGGGAGCTGTTTTTT.

The chain employs TRBV7-2 and TRBJ2-1; D is unresolved. This CDR3 is built from 17 residues. Germline-derived CDR1 and CDR2 are SGHTA and FQGNSA. V dropped 5 bases and J dropped 4 bases, with 21 bases sitting between them. The DNA for the CDR3 is TGTGCCAGCAGCGACCGATCCACTGCTATTACTTACAATGAGCAGTTCTTC. Translating gives CASSDRSTAITYNEQFF.

This clonotype was detected only a few times. V usage is TRBV12-3 or TRBV12-4 and J usage is TRBJ2-2; D gene uncertain. The CDR3 is 12 amino acids. The V gene lost 8 bases and the J gene lost 6 bases, with 10 bases spanning the gap. The CDR3 DNA follows: TGTGCCAGCTATCAAAGGGCCGGGGAGCTGTTTTTT. This gives the protein CASYQRAGELFF.

This clonotype has just a few counts. The chain is built from TRBV6-1 and TRBJ2-7, with TRBD1 matching over 7 bases. Trimming cost V 6 bases and J 0 bases; bases outside gene matches: 5. The germline V gene encodes CDR1 MNHNS and CDR2 SASEGT. The CDR3 length is 14 residues. CDR3 protein: CASSRDSHSYEQYF. Written as DNA, the CDR3 is TGTGCCAGCAGCCGGGACAGCCACTCCTACGAGCAGTACTTC.

This chain connects TRBV5-1 to TRBJ1-1; D not resolved. Germline V CDR1 and CDR2: SGHRS, YFSETQ. The CDR3 sequence is 15 residues long. V lost 3 bases and J lost 1, with 13 bases in between. DNA of the CDR3: TGCGCCAGCAGCTCAGGACCGTCAACGAACACTGAAGCTTTCTTT. Protein sequence: CASSSGPSTNTEAFF.

This chain links TRBV4-3 with TRBJ2-5; 10 bases map to TRBD2. Unmatched junction bases numbered 5, after V lost 3 bases and J lost 4 bases. The germline V gene encodes CDR1 LGHNA and CDR2 YSLEER. This CDR3 contains 15 residues. The CDR3 nucleotides are TGCGCCAGCAGCCAGAATCTAGCGGGGGCAGAGACCCAGTACTTC. Protein product: CASSQNLAGAETQYF.

In its sample, this clonotype was seen many times. This rearrangement joins TRBV28 to TRBJ2-3, with 7 positions matching TRBD2. V shed 4 bases, J shed 2 bases, and the junction held 9 bases outside the gene matches. The germline gives CDR1 MDHEN, CDR2 SYDVKM. This CDR3 is 16 amino acids long. In DNA form, the CDR3 reads TGTGCCAGCAGTTCGGGGTGGACTAGGGACACAGATACGCAGTATTTT. It encodes CASSSGWTRDTDTQYF.

This clonotype was counted between two and nine times. The chain joins TRBV2 to TRBJ2-3; D is perhaps TRBD2 (6 bases). Germline CDR1 SNHLY, CDR2 FYNNEI. The CDR3 totals 16 residues. V was pared by 4 bases and J by 0 bases, with 14 bases between. The CDR3, as DNA: TGTGCCAGCAGTGCGTGGGGACTGTATAGCACAGATACGCAGTATTTT. Its protein product is CASSAWGLYSTDTQYF.

CDR3 bases: TGCGCCAGCAGAAAACCCTGGCCGGGGGACAGCGGGGAGCTGTTTTTT. This gives the protein CASRKPWPGDSGELFF. This sequence joins TRBV5-1 and TRBJ2-2; D might be TRBD1 (7 bases). Germline V gene data show CDR1 as SGHRS and CDR2 as YFSETQ. The CDR3 contains 16 residues. V dropped 5 bases and J dropped 7 bases, with 21 bases sitting between them.

There are a few counts of this clonotype. The V and J genes are TRBV5-6 and TRBJ2-2; D is undetermined. Looked up from germline, CDR1 is SGHDT and CDR2 is YYEEEE. The CDR3 is 15 residues long. With 2 bases removed from V and 2 bases from J, the gap between germline ends came to 10 bases. CDR3 region: CASSFGRINTGELFF. The CDR3, as DNA: TGTGCCAGCAGCTTTGGGCGGATCAACACCGGGGAGCTGTTTTTT.

This clonotype was counted a few times. This chain links TRBV5-1 with TRBJ2-1; 7 nucleotides agree with TRBD2. Germline CDR1 SGHRS, CDR2 YFSETQ. The CDR3 runs 14 residues. Trimming cost V 0 bases and J 9 bases; bases outside gene matches: 6. The CDR3 region has the DNA TGCGCCAGCAGCTTGGGACTAGCTTCCGCTGAGCAGTTCTTC. Its protein is CASSLGLASAEQFF. The whole variable domain, remainder taken from reference TRBV5-1 and TRBJ2-1, is KAGVTQTPRYLIKTRGQQVTLSCSPISGHRSVSWYQQTPGQGLQFLFEYFSETQRNKGNFPGRFSGRQFSNSRSEMNVSTLELGDSALYLCASSLGLASAEQFFGPGTRLTVL.

The V gene is TRBV28, the J gene TRBJ1-4; 7 bases align to TRBD1. J was trimmed by 4 bases and V by 6 bases; bases with no gene match: 8. CDR1 and CDR2 (germline): MDHEN, SYDVKM. There are 15 residues in the CDR3. The CDR3 loop reads CASSPGGTGNEKLFF. The CDR3 DNA is TGTGCCAGCAGCCCAGGGGGGACCGGTAATGAAAAACTGTTTTTT.

This chain connects TRBV20-1 to TRBJ2-3; perhaps TRBD2 as D (5 bases). The ends were cut back, 0 bases at V and 8 bases at J, with 12 bases in the middle. The germline V gene encodes CDR1 DFQATT and CDR2 SNEGSKA (reference sequence). The CDR3 covers 13 residues. The CDR3 DNA follows: TGCAGTGCTAGAGAAGTTGGAGGCTCTACGCAGTATTTT. It yields the protein CSAREVGGSTQYF.

The J gene is TRBJ2-7, the V gene TRBV28; D assignment may be TRBD1 or TRBD2 (5 bases each). CDR3 length: 18 amino acids. From germline, CDR1 is MDHEN and CDR2 SYDVKM. The V gene lost 4 bases and the J gene lost 4 bases, with 26 bases spanning the gap. The CDR3 nucleotides read TGTGCCAGCAGTTCATTGGGGGAGCCCCGGGCCCTAGGATACGAGCAGTACTTC. Its translation is CASSSLGEPRALGYEQYF.

The CDR3 region has the DNA TGCAGTGCAGCCACGGGACAGCACTACAATGAGCAGTTCTTC. This translates into CSAATGQHYNEQFF. The chain combines TRBV20-1 with TRBJ2-1; 7 bases align to TRBD1. The CDR3 sequence is 14 residues long. CDR1 DFQATT and CDR2 SNEGSKA come from the germline V gene (reference sequence). Unmatched junction bases numbered 8, after V lost 6 bases and J lost 3 bases.

The V and J genes are TRBV4-2 and TRBJ1-1; D uncertain. Germline V lookup: CDR1 LGHNA, CDR2 YNFKEQ. This CDR3 region has 16 residues. V lost 4 bases and J lost 1, with 16 bases in between. The CDR3 loop reads CASSPHLWVENTEAFF. CDR3 coding DNA: TGTGCCAGCAGCCCCCACCTCTGGGTGGAGAACACTGAAGCTTTCTTT.

V is TRBV5-1 and J is TRBJ1-5; D gene uncertain. This CDR3 is built from 15 residues. V gave up 0 bases and J gave up 2 bases, with 9 bases separating them. Germline lookup yields CDR1 SGHRS and CDR2 YFSETQ. CDR3 loop: CASSLGGKGNQPQHF. CDR3 DNA sequence: TGCGCCAGCAGCTTGGGGGGAAAGGGCAATCAGCCCCAGCATTTT.

The chain has TRBV28 and TRBJ2-2; the match to TRBD1 covers 7 bases. The V segment lost 8 bases and the J segment 5 bases; nucleotides outside the gene matches: 8. Germline V gene sequence: CDR1 MDHEN, CDR2 SYDVKM. This CDR3 has 14 amino acids. CDR3 loop: CASEGAGWTGELFF. The CDR3 DNA reads TGTGCCAGCGAGGGGGCAGGGTGGACCGGGGAGCTGTTTTTT.

The J gene is TRBJ2-3, the V gene TRBV15; D assignment may be TRBD1 or TRBD2 (5 bases each). The germline V gene has CDR1 LNHNV and CDR2 YYDKDF (reference sequence). V shed 0 bases and J shed 5 bases, with 15 bases lying between them. The CDR3 has 16 residues. CDR3 DNA: TGTGCCACCAGCAGAGACCTCCTTGGGACCCAAGATACGCAGTATTTT. Amino acids: CATSRDLLGTQDTQYF.

This clonotype was picked up a small number of times. In DNA form, the CDR3 reads TGCAGTGCTACGAGGAGCTTTAATGAGCAGTTCTTC. Translating gives CSATRSFNEQFF. The rearrangement joins TRBV20-1 to TRBJ2-1; no reliable D call. Looked up from germline, CDR1 is DFQATT and CDR2 is SNEGSKA (reference sequence). The CDR3 runs to 12 residues. V lost 4 bases, J lost 7 bases, and 11 bases lay in between.